This T cell receptor beta chain was retrieved from a study of monozygotic twins with inflammatory bowel disease. Whole-study results and caveats: Patient-specific immunosuppressive treatments may have made repertoires more variable.

On this clonotype: Its antigen is not identified.

The CDR3 is made up of 14 amino acids. Germline V lookup: CDR1 SGHTA, CDR2 FQGNSA. Each TCR library used about 3,600 ng of total RNA. Template switching incorporated UMIs with a 6-nucleotide sample barcode. From the 5' RACE reads, TCRdb lists one entry per CDR3 protein and no DNA. Seen in this sample are approximately 330,000 distinct CDR3 sequences; the ten most common clones hold roughly 2%. Sequencing used blood. V usage is TRBV7-2 and J usage is TRBJ2-7. This TCR was sampled from a human donor with ulcerative colitis or Crohn's disease, or a healthy co-twin of an affected twin (not recorded which). The chain's CDR3 is CASSHGGGTYEQYF.